The 16 T cell receptor beta chains below were found in one sample sequenced in a study of cytomegalovirus exposure and HLA in healthy donors. Assay used: immunoSEQ multiplex PCR; TCRdb lists only in-frame clones, some missing. The sample lists under 250,000 clones; around 87% were seen once. What was sequenced was PBMCs. Receptors were obtained from a woman between 18 and 30 years old in good health and CMV-seropositive.

The CDR3: CASSPSGFIYEQYF. Written as DNA, the CDR3 is TGTGCCAGCAGCCCGAGCGGGTTTATCTACGAGCAGTACTTC. The V and J genes are TRBV6-6 and TRBJ2-7; D possibly corresponds to TRBD2 (6 bases). The germline V gene has CDR1 MNHNY and CDR2 SVGAGI (reference sequence). Trimming cost V 6 bases and J 3 bases, with 15 bases left between them. There are 14 residues in the CDR3.

J is TRBJ2-1 and V is TRBV5-1; D is possibly TRBD1 (5 bases). V gave up 0 bases and J gave up 4 bases, with 8 bases separating them. The germline gives CDR1 SGHRS, CDR2 YFSETQ. There are 14 residues in the CDR3. CDR3 region: CASSLEGYYNEQFF. As DNA, the CDR3 is TGCGCCAGCAGCTTGGAGGGGTATTACAATGAGCAGTTCTTC.

This chain links TRBV2 with TRBJ2-6, with 8 bases fitting TRBD2. The length of the CDR3 is 15 residues. Germline trimming cut 7 bases from V and 4 bases from J; bases unmatched to any gene: 6. In germline, CDR1 is SNHLY, CDR2 FYNNEI. The CDR3 DNA follows: TGTGCCAGCACCCTTACGGGAGGGGGGGCCAACGTCCTGACTTTC. Translated: CASTLTGGGANVLTF.

The rearrangement uses TRBV6-5 and TRBJ2-7; the match to TRBD1 covers 11 bases. The V gene end was trimmed by 5 bases and the J gene end by 4 bases; junction bases not matched to a gene: 4. The V gene's germline CDR1 is MNHEY and CDR2 SVGAGI. The CDR3 runs to 14 residues. CDR3 nucleotides: TGTGCCAGCAGTCCGGGACAGGGGGGATACGAGCAGTACTTC. Translating gives CASSPGQGGYEQYF.

V usage is TRBV15 and J usage is TRBJ1-4; the D gene is possibly TRBD1 (5 bases). The germline V gene has CDR1 LNHNV and CDR2 YYDKDF (reference sequence). The V end lost 7 bases, the J end lost 6 bases, and 18 bases lay between the germline ends. This CDR3 has 15 residues. The CDR3 loop is CATTKSGGSDEKLFF. The CDR3, as DNA: TGTGCCACCACCAAGAGCGGGGGATCGGATGAAAAACTGTTTTTT.

The chain employs TRBV11-3 and TRBJ2-2; D call uncertain. V lost 1 base to trimming and J lost 0 bases, with 9 bases between them. The CDR3 length is 16 residues. Germline assignment: CDR1 SGHNT and CDR2 YENEEA. The CDR3 bases are TGTGCCAGCAGCTTAGGGGCAGTCTCGAACACCGGGGAGCTGTTTTTT. Translated: CASSLGAVSNTGELFF. Supplemented by reference TRBV11-3 and TRBJ2-2, the full variable domain reads EAGVVQSPRYKIIEKKQPVAFWCNPISGHNTLYWYLQNLGQGPELLIRYENEEAVDDSQLPKDRFSAERLKGVDSTLKIQPAELGDSAVYLCASSLGAVSNTGELFFGEGSRLTVL.

The rearrangement links TRBV10-1 to TRBJ2-3, with 9 bases lining up with TRBD2. CDR1 and CDR2 (germline): WNHNN, SYGVQD (reference sequence). This CDR3 has 16 amino acids. J was trimmed by 1 base and V by 3 bases; bases with no gene match: 5. CDR3 nucleotides: TGCGCCAGCAGTGAAGGGTTAGCGGGAGGCACAGATACGCAGTATTTT. It encodes CASSEGLAGGTDTQYF.

This clone was recorded once. This chain connects TRBV5-1 to TRBJ2-7, with 10 nucleotides matching TRBD1. Germline CDR1 SGHRS, CDR2 YFSETQ. This CDR3 is 15 amino acids long. With V trimmed by 3 bases and J by 2 bases, 5 bases remained unmatched. CDR3: CASSWTGTGAYEQYF. CDR3 bases: TGCGCCAGCAGCTGGACCGGGACAGGGGCCTACGAGCAGTACTTC.

This chain links TRBV11-2 with TRBJ1-1; 7 bases fit TRBD1. Germline trimming cut 2 bases from V and 1 base from J; bases unmatched to any gene: 4. The germline CDR1 and CDR2 sequences are SGHAT and FQNNGV. The CDR3 loop spans 15 amino acids. The CDR3: CASSLFYRGNTEAFF. CDR3 DNA sequence: TGTGCCAGCAGCTTATTTTACAGGGGGAACACTGAAGCTTTCTTT. Drawing the rest from reference TRBV11-2 and TRBJ1-1, the complete variable domain is EAGVAQSPRYKIIEKRQSVAFWCNPISGHATLYWYQQILGQGPKLLIQFQNNGVVDDSQLPKDRFSAERLKGVDSTLKIQPAKLEDSAVYLCASSLFYRGNTEAFFGQGTRLTVV.

The rearrangement uses TRBV30 and TRBJ1-4; D may be TRBD1 (5 bases). Germline CDR1 is GTSNPN and CDR2 is SVGIG (reference sequence). The V gene lost 6 bases and the J gene lost 0 bases, with 14 bases spanning the gap. This CDR3 comprises 15 residues. CDR3 amino acids: CACQPGISTNEKLFF. In DNA form, the CDR3 reads TGTGCCTGTCAGCCAGGGATTTCAACTAATGAAAAACTGTTTTTT.

As for this clone: The germline gene is not matched at one end of the junction; a read error may be the cause. The V gene is TRBV4-1, the J gene TRBJ1-1, with TRBD1 identical over 9 bases. Germline-derived CDR1 and CDR2 are MGHRA and YSYEKL. This CDR3 has 19 amino acids. The CDR3 here is CASSQGWIRQGGKNTEAFF. The CDR3 DNA is TGCGCCAGCAGTCAAGGTTGGATTCGACAGGGGGGAAAGAACACTGAAGCTTTCTTT.

The V call is TRBV28, the J call TRBJ1-4; 8 bases agree with TRBD1. Losses at the gene ends were 7 bases for V and 3 bases for J; bases not matched to a gene: 10. The CDR3 spans 16 residues. Germline assignment: CDR1 MDHEN and CDR2 SYDVKM. CDR3 sequence (DNA): TGTGCCAGCACCTTCACCTCGACAGGGGCTAATGAAAAACTGTTTTTT. This translates into CASTFTSTGANEKLFF.

The chain carries TRBV5-1 and TRBJ2-1; 7 bases map to TRBD2. Germline CDR1 and CDR2: SGHRS and YFSETQ. The CDR3 totals 15 residues. V dropped 4 bases and J dropped 0; count of bases not matched to a gene: 4. As DNA, the CDR3 is TGCGCCAGCAGCCCGGCTAGCGGCTCCTACAATGAGCAGTTCTTC. Encoded protein: CASSPASGSYNEQFF.

This clone was seen just once. This chain uses TRBV5-1 with TRBJ1-1; D gene ambiguous. The V end was cut by 4 bases, the J end by 8 bases, with 21 bases between. The germline gives CDR1 SGHRS, CDR2 YFSETQ. This CDR3 is built from 15 residues. CDR3 DNA sequence: TGCGCCAGCAGCCCAACCGGGTCCCACGGATTGGAAGCTTTCTTT. Translation gives CASSPTGSHGLEAFF.

The CDR3 coding sequence is TGTGCCAGCAGCCGCCGACTAGCGGGAGTGGGGAGCACAGATACGCAGTATTTT. This sequence encodes CASSRRLAGVGSTDTQYF. The chain couples TRBV27 to TRBJ2-3; 12 bases map to TRBD2. The ends lost 6 bases at V and 0 bases at J; junction bases unmatched: 10. Germline V gene sequence: CDR1 MNHEY, CDR2 SMNVEV (reference sequence). The CDR3 loop spans 18 amino acids.

The gene calls are TRBV5-1 and TRBJ2-5, with 14 bases lining up with TRBD2. V trimming: 0 bases; J trimming: 5 bases; junction bases outside the gene matches: 6. Germline-derived CDR1 and CDR2 are SGHRS and YFSETQ. This CDR3 spans 17 amino acids. The chain's CDR3 is CASSLGLAGGPGETQYF. The CDR3 DNA is TGCGCCAGCAGCTTGGGACTAGCGGGAGGGCCGGGGGAGACCCAGTACTTC.